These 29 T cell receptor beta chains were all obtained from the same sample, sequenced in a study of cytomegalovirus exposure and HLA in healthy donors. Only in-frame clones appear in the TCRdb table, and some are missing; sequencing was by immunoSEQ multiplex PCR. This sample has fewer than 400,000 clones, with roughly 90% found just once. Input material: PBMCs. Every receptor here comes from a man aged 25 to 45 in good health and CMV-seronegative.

CDR3 protein: CASSRKAGDTQYF. In DNA, the CDR3 is TGCGCCAGCAGCCGAAAAGCGGGAGATACGCAGTATTTT. The chain links TRBV4-3 to TRBJ2-3; D might be TRBD2 (6 bases). With 4 bases removed from V and 5 bases from J, the gap between germline ends came to 10 bases. The CDR3 covers 13 residues. Germline loops: CDR1 LGHNA, CDR2 YSLEER.

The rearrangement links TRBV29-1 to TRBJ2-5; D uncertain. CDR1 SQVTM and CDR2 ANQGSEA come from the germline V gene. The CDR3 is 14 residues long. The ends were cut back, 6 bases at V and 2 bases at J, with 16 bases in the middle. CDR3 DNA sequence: TGCAGCGTCCTCCCGCCCGAACGGCAAGAGACCCAGTACTTC. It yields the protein CSVLPPERQETQYF.

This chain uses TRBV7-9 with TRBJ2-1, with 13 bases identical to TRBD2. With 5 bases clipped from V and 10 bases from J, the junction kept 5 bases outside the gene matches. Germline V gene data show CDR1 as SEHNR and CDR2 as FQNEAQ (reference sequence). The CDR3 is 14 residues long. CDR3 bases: TGTGCCAGCAGCCCCACTAGCGGGGGGGTCGAGCAGTTCTTC. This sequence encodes CASSPTSGGVEQFF.

The CDR3 spells CASSMRSFDNSPLHF. CDR3 in DNA: TGTGCCAGTAGTATGAGGAGTTTTGACAATTCACCCCTCCACTTT. The chain links TRBV19 to TRBJ1-6; D uncertain. From germline, CDR1 is LNHDA and CDR2 SQIVND (reference sequence). The length of the CDR3 is 15 residues. Deletions cut 3 bases from V and 7 bases from J, with 13 bases between. Full variable domain (missing parts from reference TRBV19 and TRBJ1-6): DGGITQSPKYLFRKEGQNVTLSCEQNLNHDAMYWYRQDPGQGLRLIYYSQIVNDFQKGDIAEGYSVSREKKESFPLTVTSAQKNPTAFYLCASSMRSFDNSPLHFGNGTRLTVT.

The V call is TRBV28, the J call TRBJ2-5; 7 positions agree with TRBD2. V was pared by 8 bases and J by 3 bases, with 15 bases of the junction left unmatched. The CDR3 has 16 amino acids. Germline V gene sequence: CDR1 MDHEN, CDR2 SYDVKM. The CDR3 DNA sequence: TGTGCCAGCGGTCCAGCGGGGATGGGGTTGGAAGAGACCCAGTACTTC. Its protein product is CASGPAGMGLEETQYF.

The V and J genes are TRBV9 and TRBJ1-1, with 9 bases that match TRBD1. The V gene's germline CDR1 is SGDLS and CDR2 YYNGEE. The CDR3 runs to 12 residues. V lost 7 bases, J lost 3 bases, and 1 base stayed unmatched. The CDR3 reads CASGDRDTEAFF. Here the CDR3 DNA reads TGTGCCAGCGGGGACAGGGACACTGAAGCTTTCTTT.

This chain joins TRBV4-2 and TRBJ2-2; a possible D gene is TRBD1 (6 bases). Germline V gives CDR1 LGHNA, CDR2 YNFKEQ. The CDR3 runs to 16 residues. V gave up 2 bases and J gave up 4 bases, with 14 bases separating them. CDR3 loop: CASSQLDRQSTGELFF. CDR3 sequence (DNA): TGTGCCAGCAGCCAACTCGACAGGCAGTCCACCGGGGAGCTGTTTTTT.

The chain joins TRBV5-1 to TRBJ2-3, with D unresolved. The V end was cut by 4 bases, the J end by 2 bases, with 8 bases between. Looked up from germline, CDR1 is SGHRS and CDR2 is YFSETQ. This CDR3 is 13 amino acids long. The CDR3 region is CASSVQLTDTQYF. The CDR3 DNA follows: TGCGCCAGCAGCGTACAGCTCACAGATACGCAGTATTTT.

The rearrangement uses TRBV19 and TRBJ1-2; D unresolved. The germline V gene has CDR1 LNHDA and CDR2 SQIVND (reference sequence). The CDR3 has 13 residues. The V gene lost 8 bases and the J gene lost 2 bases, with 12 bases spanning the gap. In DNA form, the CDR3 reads TGTGCCAGTGCCGCGGGAATAAACTATGGCTACACCTTC. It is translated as CASAAGINYGYTF.

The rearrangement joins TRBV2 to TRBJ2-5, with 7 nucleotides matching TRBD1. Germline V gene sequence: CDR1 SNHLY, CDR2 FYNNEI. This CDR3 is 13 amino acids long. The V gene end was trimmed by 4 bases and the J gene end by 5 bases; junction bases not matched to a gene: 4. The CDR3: CASSADREETQYF. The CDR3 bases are TGTGCCAGCAGTGCTGACAGGGAGGAGACCCAGTACTTC. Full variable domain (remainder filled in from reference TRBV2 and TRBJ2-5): EPEVTQTPSHQVTQMGQEVILRCVPISNHLYFYWYRQILGQKVEFLVSFYNNEISEKSEIFDDQFSVERPDGSNFTLKIRSTKLEDSAMYFCASSADREETQYFGPGTRLLVL.

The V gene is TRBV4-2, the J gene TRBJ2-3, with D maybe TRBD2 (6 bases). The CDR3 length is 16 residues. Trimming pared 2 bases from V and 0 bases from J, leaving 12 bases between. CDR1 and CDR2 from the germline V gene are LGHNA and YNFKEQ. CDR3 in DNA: TGTGCCAGCAGCCAACTTGACCGGGGGAGCACAGATACGCAGTATTTT. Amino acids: CASSQLDRGSTDTQYF.

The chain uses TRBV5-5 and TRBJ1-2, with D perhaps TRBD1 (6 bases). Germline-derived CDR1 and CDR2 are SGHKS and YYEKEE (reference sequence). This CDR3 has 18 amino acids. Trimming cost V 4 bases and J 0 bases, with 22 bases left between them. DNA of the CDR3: TGTGCCAGCAGCCTGCTTAGGTTAAGGGGGATAGCTAACTATGGCTACACCTTC. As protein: CASSLLRLRGIANYGYTF.

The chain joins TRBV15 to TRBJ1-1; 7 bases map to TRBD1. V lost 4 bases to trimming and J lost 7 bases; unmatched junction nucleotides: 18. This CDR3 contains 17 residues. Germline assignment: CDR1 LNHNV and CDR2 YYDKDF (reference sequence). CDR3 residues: CATSTIRQGLTTLEAFF. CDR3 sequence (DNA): TGTGCCACCAGCACCATTAGACAGGGATTGACGACACTTGAAGCTTTCTTT.

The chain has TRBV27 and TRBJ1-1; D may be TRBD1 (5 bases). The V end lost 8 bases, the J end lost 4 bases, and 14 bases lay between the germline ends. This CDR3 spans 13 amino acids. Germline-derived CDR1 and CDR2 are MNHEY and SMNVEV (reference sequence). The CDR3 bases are TGTGCCAGCCTACCCTCGGGGGGCACTGAAGCTTTCTTT. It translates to CASLPSGGTEAFF.

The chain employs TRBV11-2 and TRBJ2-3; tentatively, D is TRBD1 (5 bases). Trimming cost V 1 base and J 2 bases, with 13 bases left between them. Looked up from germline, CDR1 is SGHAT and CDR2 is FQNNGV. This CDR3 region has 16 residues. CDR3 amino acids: CASSLGSAGPTDTQYF. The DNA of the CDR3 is TGTGCCAGCAGCTTAGGCAGTGCAGGGCCCACAGATACGCAGTATTTT.

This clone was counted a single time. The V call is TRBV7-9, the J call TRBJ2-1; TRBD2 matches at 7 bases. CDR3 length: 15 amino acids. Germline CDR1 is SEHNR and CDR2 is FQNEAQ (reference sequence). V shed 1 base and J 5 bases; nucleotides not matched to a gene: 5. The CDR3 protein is CASSLGAGPNNEQFF. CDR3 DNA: TGTGCCAGCAGCTTAGGAGCGGGGCCTAACAATGAGCAGTTCTTC.

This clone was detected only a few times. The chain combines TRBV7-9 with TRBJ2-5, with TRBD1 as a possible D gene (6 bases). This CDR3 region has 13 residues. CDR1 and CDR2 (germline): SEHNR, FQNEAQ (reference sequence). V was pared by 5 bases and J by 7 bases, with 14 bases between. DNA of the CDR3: TGTGCCAGCAGCCCGGACAGCGAAGGGACCCAGTACTTC. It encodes CASSPDSEGTQYF.

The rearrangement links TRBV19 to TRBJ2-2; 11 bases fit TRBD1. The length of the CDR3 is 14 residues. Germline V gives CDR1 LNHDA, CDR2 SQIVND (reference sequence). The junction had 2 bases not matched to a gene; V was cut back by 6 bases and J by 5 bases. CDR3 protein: CASRGDRGTGELFF. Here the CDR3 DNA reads TGTGCCAGTAGGGGGGACAGGGGGACCGGGGAGCTGTTTTTT.

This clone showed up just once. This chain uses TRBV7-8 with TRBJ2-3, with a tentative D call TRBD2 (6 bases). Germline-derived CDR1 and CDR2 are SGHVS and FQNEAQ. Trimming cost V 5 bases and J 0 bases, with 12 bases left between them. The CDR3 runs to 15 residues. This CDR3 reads CASSPPAGSTDTQYF. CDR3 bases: TGTGCCAGCAGCCCCCCTGCGGGAAGCACAGATACGCAGTATTTT.

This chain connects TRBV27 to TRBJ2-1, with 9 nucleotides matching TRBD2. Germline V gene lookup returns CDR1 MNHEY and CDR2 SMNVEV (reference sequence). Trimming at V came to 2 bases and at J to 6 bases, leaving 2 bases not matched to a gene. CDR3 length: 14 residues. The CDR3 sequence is CASSLTAGGNEQFF. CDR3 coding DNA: TGTGCCAGCAGTTTAACAGCGGGGGGCAATGAGCAGTTCTTC.

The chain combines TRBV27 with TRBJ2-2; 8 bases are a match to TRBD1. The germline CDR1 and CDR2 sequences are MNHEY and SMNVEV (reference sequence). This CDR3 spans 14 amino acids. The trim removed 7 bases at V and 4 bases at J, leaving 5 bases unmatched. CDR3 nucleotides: TGTGCCAGCATGACAGGGGATCTCACCGGGGAGCTGTTTTTT. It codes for CASMTGDLTGELFF.

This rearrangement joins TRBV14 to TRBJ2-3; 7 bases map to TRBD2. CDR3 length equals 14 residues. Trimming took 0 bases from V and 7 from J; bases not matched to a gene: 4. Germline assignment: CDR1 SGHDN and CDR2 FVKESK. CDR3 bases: TGTGCCAGCAGCCAAGATCTGGGGGGGTATACGCAGTATTTT. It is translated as CASSQDLGGYTQYF.

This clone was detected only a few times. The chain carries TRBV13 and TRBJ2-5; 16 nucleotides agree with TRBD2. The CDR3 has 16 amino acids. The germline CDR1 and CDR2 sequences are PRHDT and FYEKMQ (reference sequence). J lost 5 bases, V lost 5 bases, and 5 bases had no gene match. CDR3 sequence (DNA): TGTGCCAGCAGCAAAGGGACTAGCGGGGGGGCTGAGACCCAGTACTTC. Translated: CASSKGTSGGAETQYF.

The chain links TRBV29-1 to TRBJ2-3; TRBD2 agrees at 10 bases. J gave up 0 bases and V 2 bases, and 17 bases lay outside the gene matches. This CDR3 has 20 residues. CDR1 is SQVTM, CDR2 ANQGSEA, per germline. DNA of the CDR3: TGCAGCGTTGAATTACCTACGGGGCTAGCGGGGGAACGTAGCACAGATACGCAGTATTTT. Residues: CSVELPTGLAGERSTDTQYF.

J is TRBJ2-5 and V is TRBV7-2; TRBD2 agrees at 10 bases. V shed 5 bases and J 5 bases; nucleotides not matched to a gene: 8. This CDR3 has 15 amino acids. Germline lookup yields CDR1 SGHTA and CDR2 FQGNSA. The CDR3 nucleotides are TGTGCCAGCAGCATCAGCGGGGGGGCCGTGGAGACCCAGTACTTC. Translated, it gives CASSISGGAVETQYF.

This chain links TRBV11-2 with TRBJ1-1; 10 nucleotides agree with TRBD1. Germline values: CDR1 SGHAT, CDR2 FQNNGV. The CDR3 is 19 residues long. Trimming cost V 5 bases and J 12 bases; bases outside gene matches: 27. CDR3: CASSRIGKTGTGAYGRTFF. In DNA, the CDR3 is TGTGCCAGCAGCCGAATAGGGAAAACCGGGACAGGGGCGTACGGGAGGACTTTCTTT.

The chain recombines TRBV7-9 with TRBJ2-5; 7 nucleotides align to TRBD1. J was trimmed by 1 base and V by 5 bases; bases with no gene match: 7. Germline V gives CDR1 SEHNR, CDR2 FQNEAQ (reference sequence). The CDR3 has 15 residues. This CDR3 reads CASSVGQVPQETQYF. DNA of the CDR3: TGTGCCAGCAGCGTAGGACAGGTGCCCCAAGAGACCCAGTACTTC.

This CDR3 reads CASRFVGGAWNEQFF. For the CDR3, the DNA is TGTGCCAGCAGGTTCGTTGGGGGGGCATGGAATGAGCAGTTCTTC. The chain carries TRBV5-4 and TRBJ2-1, with D possibly matching TRBD2 (7 bases). The V end was cut by 5 bases, the J end by 7 bases, with 19 bases between. The CDR3 contains 15 residues. Per the germline V gene, CDR1 is SGHNT and CDR2 is YYREEE (reference sequence).

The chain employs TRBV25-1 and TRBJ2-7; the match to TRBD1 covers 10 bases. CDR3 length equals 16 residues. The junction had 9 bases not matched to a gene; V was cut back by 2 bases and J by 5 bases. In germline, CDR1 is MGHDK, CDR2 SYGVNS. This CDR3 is CASSEAPGTGDNEQYF. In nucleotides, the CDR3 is TGTGCCAGCAGTGAAGCCCCCGGGACAGGGGATAACGAGCAGTACTTC.